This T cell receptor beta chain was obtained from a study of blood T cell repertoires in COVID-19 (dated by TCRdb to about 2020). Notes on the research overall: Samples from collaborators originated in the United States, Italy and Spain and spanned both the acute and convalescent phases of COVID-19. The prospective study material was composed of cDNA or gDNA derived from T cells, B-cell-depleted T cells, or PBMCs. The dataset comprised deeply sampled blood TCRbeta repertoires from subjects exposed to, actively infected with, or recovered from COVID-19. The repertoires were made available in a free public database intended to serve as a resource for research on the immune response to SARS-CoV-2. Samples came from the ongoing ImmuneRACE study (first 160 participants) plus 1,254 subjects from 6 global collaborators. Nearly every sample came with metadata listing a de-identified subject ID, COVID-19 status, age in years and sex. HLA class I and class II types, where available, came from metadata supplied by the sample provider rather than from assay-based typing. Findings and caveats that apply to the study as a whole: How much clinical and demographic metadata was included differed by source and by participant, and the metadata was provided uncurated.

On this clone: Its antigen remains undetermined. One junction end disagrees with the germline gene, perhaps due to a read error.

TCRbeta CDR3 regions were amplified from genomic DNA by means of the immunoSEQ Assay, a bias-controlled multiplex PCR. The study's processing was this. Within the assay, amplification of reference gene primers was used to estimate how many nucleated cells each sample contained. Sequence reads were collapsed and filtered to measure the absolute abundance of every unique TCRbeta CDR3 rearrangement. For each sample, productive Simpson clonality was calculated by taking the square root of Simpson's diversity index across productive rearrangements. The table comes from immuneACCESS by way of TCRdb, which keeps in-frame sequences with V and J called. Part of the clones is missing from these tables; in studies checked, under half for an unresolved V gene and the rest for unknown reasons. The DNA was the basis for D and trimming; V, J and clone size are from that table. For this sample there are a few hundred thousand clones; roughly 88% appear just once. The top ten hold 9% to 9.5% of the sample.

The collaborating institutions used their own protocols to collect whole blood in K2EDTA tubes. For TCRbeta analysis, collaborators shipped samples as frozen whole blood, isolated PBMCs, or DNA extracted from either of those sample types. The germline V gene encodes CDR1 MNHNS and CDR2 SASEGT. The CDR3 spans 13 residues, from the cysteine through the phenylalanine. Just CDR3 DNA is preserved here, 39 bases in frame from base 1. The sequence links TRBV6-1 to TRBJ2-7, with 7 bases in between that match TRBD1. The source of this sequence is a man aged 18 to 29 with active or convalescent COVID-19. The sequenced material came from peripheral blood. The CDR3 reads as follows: CASGDRVLHEQYF. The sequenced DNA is TGTGCCAGCGGTGACAGGGTACTACACGAGCAGTACTTC.